These T cell receptor beta chains were read from a single sample in a study of response to subunit inactivated influenza vaccine. A single record per CDR3 protein comes from TCRdb applying MiXCR to the RT-PCR reads. The table shows over 150,000 distinct CDR3 sequences, with around 11% occurring only once. The input for sequencing was CD8+ T cells sorted from PBMCs, taken approximately 25 months after vaccination. The source of these receptors is a man in his fifties or sixties who received an inactivated influenza vaccine. Both conserved end residues are part of each CDR3. Each record gives: V gene, J gene, CDR3 protein.

TRBV9	TRBJ2-1	CASSEGAPLDEQFF
TRBV2	TRBJ2-3	CASSDQGVSDTQYF
TRBV7-9	TRBJ1-1	CASSDSGTEAFF
TRBV12-3/TRBV12-4	TRBJ2-1	CASSWEAWDNEQFF
TRBV2	TRBJ2-2	CASQDPSDTGELFF
TRBV5-6	TRBJ2-4	CASSLGQGDTPSIQYF
TRBV12-3/TRBV12-4	TRBJ2-7	CASSLLLRRYEQYF
TRBV29-1	TRBJ2-1	CSVSGTSGRSYNEQFF
TRBV6-2/TRBV6-3	TRBJ2-2	CASGLAETGELFF
TRBV6-5	TRBJ2-5	CASSQNAETQYF
TRBV28	TRBJ2-7	CASSLGVIYEQYF
TRBV24-1	TRBJ2-1	CATSAGGGAYNEQFF
TRBV12-3/TRBV12-4	TRBJ2-5	CASTPGAGRETQYF
TRBV7-6	TRBJ2-3	CASSPETVGTDTQYF
TRBV29-1	TRBJ1-1	CSVGPGKNTEAFF
TRBV12-3/TRBV12-4	TRBJ2-7	CASSFLGSSYEQYF
TRBV20-1	TRBJ2-1	CSALLKELSPYEQFF
TRBV4-3	TRBJ1-4	CASSRAPGRGISNEKLFF
TRBV7-6	TRBJ1-6	CASSLSGSSYNSPLHF
TRBV7-8	TRBJ2-1	CASSFGLAGGNEQFF
TRBV20-1	TRBJ1-3	CSARTPSGNTIYF
TRBV12-3/TRBV12-4	TRBJ2-5	CASSLAVEGTQYF
TRBV20-1	TRBJ2-1	CSAKGAASGSNYEQFF
TRBV4-2	TRBJ2-4	CASSQDPQGSMNIQYF
TRBV2	TRBJ2-1	CASSESWQAGFYNEQFF
TRBV9	TRBJ2-1	CASSSTDTAYNEQFF
TRBV29-1	TRBJ1-1	CSVARGLNTEAFF
TRBV16	TRBJ2-2	CASSQSTGGPVGELFF
TRBV3-1	TRBJ2-5	CASSQWKGQPETQYF
TRBV6-5	TRBJ2-7	CASSYSGGPADEQYF
TRBV9	TRBJ2-7	CASSVEGTDLYEQYF
TRBV20-1	TRBJ2-7	CSGVRVGWVYEQYF
TRBV7-9	TRBJ2-5	CASRSGLAGAETQYF
TRBV6-5	TRBJ2-1	CASSYTQDLPHHNEQFF
TRBV2	TRBJ2-5	CASSEHRGNVETQYF
TRBV3-1	TRBJ2-3	CASSHYRGGPTADTQYF
TRBV13	TRBJ2-1	CASSMTGVEQFF
TRBV29-1	TRBJ1-2	CSVEPAFGEIGNGYTF
TRBV28	TRBJ2-7	CASSIHRDGYEQYF
TRBV20-1	TRBJ1-5	CSVPRTGQPQHF